The subject of this entry is one T cell receptor (beta chain). What this receptor recognizes is not known. Base quality data are lacking; no much larger clone is found one base away. The sample comes from a study of T-cell reconstitution after alpha-beta-depleted transplantation in children (dated by TCRdb to 2016 to 2017). With regard to the full study: Using TCR repertoire profiling, the study quantitatively followed how T-cell immune reconstitution unfolded in children after TCRalphabeta/CD19-depleted allogeneic hematopoietic cell transplantation.

Libraries were prepared through PCR. Sequencing was carried out with an Illumina HiSeq 2500. TCR library preparation used molecular barcoding, with unique molecular identifiers applied to normalize quantification of the TCRbeta repertoire. In TCRdb, the public reads were trimmed at Q25 with fastp and aligned with MiXCR, with productive beta chains retained. A single entry per CDR3 protein holds the most common genes and DNA from its merged rows. The sample has a few hundred thousand distinct CDR3 sequences on record, about 11% of them singletons. The top ten constitute over 4.5% of the sample. The TCR sequence derives from a human donor who donated a stem cell graft to a child with acute myeloid leukemia. The source was PBMCs from the stem cell graft donor, collected from the stem cell graft.

Here is the DNA: TGTGCCAGCAGCTTCGACAGTACTAACTATGGCTACACCTTC. The resulting protein is CASSFDSTNYGYTF. Recombination joined TRBV7-3 with TRBJ1-2; TRBD1 might be the D gene, on 5 matching bases. V gives up 3 bases and J gives up 0 bases, and the segment between their germline ends measures 8 bases. CDR3 length: 14 amino acids, cysteine to phenylalanine. The entry retains the CDR3 DNA only, 42 bases that are in frame from base 1. CDR1 and CDR2 were assigned from the germline V gene as SGHTA and FQGTGA.